This is a list of T cell receptor beta chains from one sample in a study of blood T cell repertoires in COVID-19. The assay was immunoSEQ multiplex PCR, and TCRdb's table has in-frame clones only and misses some. The top ten hold 2.5% to 3% of the sample, which has over 200,000 clones, roughly 86% seen once. What was sequenced was peripheral blood. The receptor source for this set is an older woman with acute or convalescent COVID-19. Both conserved end residues are part of each CDR3. The D gene is left open where the match is weak.

TRBV20-1	TRBJ1-2	NA	TGCAGTGCTGGGGCCGACTTTGGCTACACCTTC	CSAGADFGYTF
TRBV10-3	TRBJ2-3	NA	TGTGCCATCAGTGAGGGCAGTAACACAGATACGCAGTATTTT	CAISEGSNTDTQYF
TRBV5-1	TRBJ2-1	NA	TGCGCCAGCAGCCCGGGGACACCCAATGAGCAGTTCTTC	CASSPGTPNEQFF
TRBV11-1	TRBJ2-7	NA	TGTGCCAGCAGCACCCGGACAGCCTTCTCCTACGAGCAGTACTTC	CASSTRTAFSYEQYF
TRBV5-1	TRBJ1-1	NA	TGCGCCAGCAGCACAGGGCCTTCGAACACTGAAGCTTTCTTT	CASSTGPSNTEAFF
TRBV2	TRBJ1-5	NA	TGTGCCAGCAGTGTAGTAAGAAACAATCAGCCCCAGCATTTT	CASSVVRNNQPQHF
TRBV7-3	TRBJ1-1	TRBD1	TGTGCCAGCAGCTTACAGGGGGCCGTGAACACTGAAGCTTTCTTT	CASSLQGAVNTEAFF
TRBV6-5	TRBJ2-7	TRBD1	TGTGCCGCCCGGGACAGGGGCTCGTACGAGCAGTACTTC	CAARDRGSYEQYF
TRBV6-5	TRBJ1-2	TRBD1	TGTGCCAGCAGGGACCGGGGGACAGGGTACGGAGGCTACACCTTC	CASRDRGTGYGGYTF
TRBV18	TRBJ2-7	TRBD2	TGTGCCAGCTCACCCAGACTAGCGGACTCCTACGAGCAGTACTTC	CASSPRLADSYEQYF
TRBV9	TRBJ1-6	TRBD1	TGTGCCAGCAGCCATCTACAGGGGGCCGATTCACCCCTCCACTTT	CASSHLQGADSPLHF
TRBV29-1	TRBJ1-4	NA	TGCAGCGCCCTGGGGGGGGAAAAACTGTTTTTT	CSALGGEKLFF
TRBV6-5	TRBJ1-3	NA	TGTGCCAGCCTCCGGACAGAAGGAAACACCATATATTTT	CASLRTEGNTIYF
TRBV10-3	TRBJ2-5	TRBD1	TGTGCCATCAGTGAGTGGACAGGGCGGGAGACCCAGTACTTC	CAISEWTGRETQYF